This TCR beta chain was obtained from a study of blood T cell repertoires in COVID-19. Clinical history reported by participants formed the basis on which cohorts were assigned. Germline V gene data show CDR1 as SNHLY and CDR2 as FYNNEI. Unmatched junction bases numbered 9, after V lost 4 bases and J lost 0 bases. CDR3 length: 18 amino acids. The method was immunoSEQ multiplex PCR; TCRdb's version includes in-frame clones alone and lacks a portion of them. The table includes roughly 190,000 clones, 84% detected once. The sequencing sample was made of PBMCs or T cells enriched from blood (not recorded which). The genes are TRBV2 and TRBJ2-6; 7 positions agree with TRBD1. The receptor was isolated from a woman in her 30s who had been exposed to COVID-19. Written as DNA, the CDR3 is TGTGCCAGCAGTGGCCCGACAGGGACCCACTCTGGGGCCAACGTCCTGACTTTC. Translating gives CASSGPTGTHSGANVLTF.